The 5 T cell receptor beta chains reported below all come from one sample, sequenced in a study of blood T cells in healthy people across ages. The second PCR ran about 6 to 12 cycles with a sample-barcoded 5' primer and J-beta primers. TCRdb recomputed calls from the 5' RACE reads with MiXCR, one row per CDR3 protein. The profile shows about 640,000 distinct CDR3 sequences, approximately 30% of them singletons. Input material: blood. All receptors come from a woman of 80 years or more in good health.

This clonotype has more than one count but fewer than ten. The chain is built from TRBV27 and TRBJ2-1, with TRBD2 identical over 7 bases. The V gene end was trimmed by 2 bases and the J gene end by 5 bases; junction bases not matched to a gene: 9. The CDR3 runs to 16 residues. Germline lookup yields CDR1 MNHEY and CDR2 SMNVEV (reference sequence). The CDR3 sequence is CASSLRWLAEHNEQFF. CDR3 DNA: TGTGCCAGCAGTTTACGGTGGCTAGCGGAGCACAATGAGCAGTTCTTC.

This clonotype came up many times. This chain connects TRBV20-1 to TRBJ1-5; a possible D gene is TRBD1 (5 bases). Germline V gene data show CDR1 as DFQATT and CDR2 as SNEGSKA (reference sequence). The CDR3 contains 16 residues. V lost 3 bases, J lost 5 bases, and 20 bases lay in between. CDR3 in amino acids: CSASNLRQGLDQPQHF. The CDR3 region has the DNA TGCAGTGCTAGTAATTTACGGCAGGGTCTCGATCAGCCCCAGCATTTT.

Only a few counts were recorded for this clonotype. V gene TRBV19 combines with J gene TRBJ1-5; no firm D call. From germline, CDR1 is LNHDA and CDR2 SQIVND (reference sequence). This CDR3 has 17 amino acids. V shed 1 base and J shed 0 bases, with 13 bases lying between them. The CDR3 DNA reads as TGTGCCAGTAGTATAGTATTCCAACCTAATAGCAATCAGCCCCAGCATTTT. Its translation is CASSIVFQPNSNQPQHF.

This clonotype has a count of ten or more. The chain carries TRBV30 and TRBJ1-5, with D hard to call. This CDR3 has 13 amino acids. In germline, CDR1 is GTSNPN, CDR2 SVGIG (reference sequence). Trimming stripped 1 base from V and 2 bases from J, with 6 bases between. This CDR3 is CAWSETGNQPQHF. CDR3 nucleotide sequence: TGTGCCTGGAGTGAAACGGGCAATCAGCCCCAGCATTTT.

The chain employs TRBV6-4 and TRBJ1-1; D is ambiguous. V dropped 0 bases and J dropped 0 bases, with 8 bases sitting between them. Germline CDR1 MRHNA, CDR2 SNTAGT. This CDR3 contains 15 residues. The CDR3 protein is CASSDSIRLNTEAFF. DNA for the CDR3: TGTGCCAGCAGTGACTCGATAAGATTGAACACTGAAGCTTTCTTT.